The clone carrying this T cell receptor (beta chain) appeared a few times. Antigen specificity is unknown. The source of the sample is a study of T cells after yellow fever vaccination. Points from the study as a whole: The booster response re-showed most primary clones: 95% to 96% CD4, approximately 86% CD8.

Using its own MiXCR run on the 5' RACE reads, TCRdb lists one record per CDR3 protein. This table has fewer than 350,000 distinct CDR3 sequences, 8.7% appearing once. V dropped 6 bases and J dropped 7 bases, with 15 bases sitting between them. Germline values: CDR1 KGHSH, CDR2 LQKENI. This CDR3 spans 14 amino acids. The sequenced sample was PBMCs, obtained on the day of the first yellow fever vaccination. This TCR was sampled from a man aged 18 to 29 who received the YFV17D yellow fever vaccine. The chain has TRBV18 and TRBJ2-2; D might be TRBD1 (6 bases). CDR3 DNA: TGTGCCAGCTCCCTCAGGGGTCGCGACGGGGAGCTGTTTTTT. Its translation is CASSLRGRDGELFF.